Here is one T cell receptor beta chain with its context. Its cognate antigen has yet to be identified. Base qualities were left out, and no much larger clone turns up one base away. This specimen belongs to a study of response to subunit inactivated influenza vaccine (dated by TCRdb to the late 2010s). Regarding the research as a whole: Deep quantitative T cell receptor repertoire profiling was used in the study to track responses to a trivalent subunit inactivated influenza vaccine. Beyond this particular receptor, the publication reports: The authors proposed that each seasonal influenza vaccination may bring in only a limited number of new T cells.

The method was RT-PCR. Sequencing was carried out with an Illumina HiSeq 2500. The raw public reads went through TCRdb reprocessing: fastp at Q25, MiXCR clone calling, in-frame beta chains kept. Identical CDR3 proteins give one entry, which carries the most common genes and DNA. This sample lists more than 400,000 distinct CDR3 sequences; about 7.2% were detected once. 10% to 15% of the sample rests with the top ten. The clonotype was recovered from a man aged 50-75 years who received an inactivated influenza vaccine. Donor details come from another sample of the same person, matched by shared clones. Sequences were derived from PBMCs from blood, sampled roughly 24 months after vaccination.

For the CDR3, the sequence is CASSISGRMVTGELFF. The base sequence is TGTGCCAGCAGCATTAGCGGGAGGATGGTCACCGGGGAGCTGTTTTTT. The sequence is built from TRBV14 and TRBJ2-2; 10 nucleotides in the junction match TRBD2. The germline V gene provides CDR1 SGHDN and CDR2 FVKESK. Clipping removes 5 bases from V and 4 bases from J, with 7 as the unmatched junction base count. From the cysteine up to the phenylalanine, the CDR3 has a length of 16 residues. Here the CDR3 DNA is all that survives: 48 bases in frame from base 1.